This section outlines one T cell receptor beta chain sequence together with its context. Trimming left V 1 base short and J 4 bases short, with 10 bases between. CDR3 size: 14 residues. Germline V lookup: CDR1 MDHEN, CDR2 SYDVKM. Using immunoSEQ multiplex PCR, the repertoire was profiled, and TCRdb retains in-frame clones only, with some absent. Of 45,000 to 50,000 clones detected, around nine tenths appear once; the ten largest clones hold around half. The data are from a study of OX40 agonist ivuxolimab in advanced cancers. At the level of the study: Participants could have had prior anti-PD-1, anti-PD-L1 or anti-CTLA-4 therapy, and around 40% had some.

The TCR sequence derives from an adult with an advanced solid tumor such as melanoma, head and neck, liver or kidney cancer. Material: CD4+ or CD8+ T cells sorted from blood, obtained in a trial of the OX40 agonist ivuxolimab. The chain recombines TRBV28 with TRBJ1-2, with a weak D call TRBD1 (5 bases). The chain's CDR3 is CASSLSGTGYGYTF. Here the CDR3 DNA reads TGTGCCAGCAGTTTATCAGGGACTGGCTATGGCTACACCTTC.